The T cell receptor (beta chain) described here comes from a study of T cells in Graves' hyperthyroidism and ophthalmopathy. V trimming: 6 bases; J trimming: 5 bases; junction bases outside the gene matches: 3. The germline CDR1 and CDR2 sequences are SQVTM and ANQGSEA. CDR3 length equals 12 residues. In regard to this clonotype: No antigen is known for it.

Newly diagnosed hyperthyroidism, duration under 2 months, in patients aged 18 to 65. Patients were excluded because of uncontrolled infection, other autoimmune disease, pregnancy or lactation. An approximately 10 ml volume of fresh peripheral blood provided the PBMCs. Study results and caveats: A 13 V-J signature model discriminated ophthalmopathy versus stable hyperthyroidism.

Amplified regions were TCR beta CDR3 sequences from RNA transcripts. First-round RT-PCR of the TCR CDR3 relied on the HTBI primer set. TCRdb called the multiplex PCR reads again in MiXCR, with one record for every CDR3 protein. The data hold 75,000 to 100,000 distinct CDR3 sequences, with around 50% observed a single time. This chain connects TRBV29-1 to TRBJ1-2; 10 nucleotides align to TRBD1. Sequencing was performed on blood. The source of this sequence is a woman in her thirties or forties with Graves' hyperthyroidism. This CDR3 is CSVRTGGYGYTF. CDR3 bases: TGCAGCGTGAGGACAGGGGGTTATGGCTACACCTTC. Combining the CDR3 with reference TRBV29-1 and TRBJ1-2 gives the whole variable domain SAVISQKPSRDICQRGTSLTIQCQVDSQVTMMFWYRQQPGQSLTLIATANQGSEATYESGFVIDKFPISRPNLTFSTLTVSNMSPEDSSIYLCSVRTGGYGYTFGSGTRLTVV.